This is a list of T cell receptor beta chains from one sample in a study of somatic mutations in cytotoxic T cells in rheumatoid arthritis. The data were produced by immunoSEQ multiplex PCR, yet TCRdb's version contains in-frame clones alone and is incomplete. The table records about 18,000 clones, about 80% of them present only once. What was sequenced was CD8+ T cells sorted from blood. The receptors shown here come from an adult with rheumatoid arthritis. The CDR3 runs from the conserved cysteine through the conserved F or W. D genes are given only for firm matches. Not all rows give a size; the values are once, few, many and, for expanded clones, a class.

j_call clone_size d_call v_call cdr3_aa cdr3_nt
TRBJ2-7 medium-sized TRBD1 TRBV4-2 CASSQAGQGLAYEQYF TGTGCCAGCAGCCAAGCCGGACAGGGACTCGCCTACGAGCAGTACTTC
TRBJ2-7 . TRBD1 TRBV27 CASSLGTGDYSYEQYF TGTGCCAGCAGTTTAGGGACAGGGGACTATTCCTACGAGCAGTACTTC
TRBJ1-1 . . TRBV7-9 CASSLVGGGGTEAFF TGTGCCAGCAGCTTAGTCGGGGGAGGGGGCACTGAAGCTTTCTTT
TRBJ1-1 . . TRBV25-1 CASTKHTEAFF TGTGCCAGCACCAAGCACACTGAAGCTTTCTTT
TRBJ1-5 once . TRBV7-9 CASSFAGLNQPQHF TGTGCCAGCAGCTTTGCAGGTCTCAATCAGCCCCAGCATTTT
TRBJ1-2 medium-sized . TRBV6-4 CASSDSVLVNYGYTF TGTGCCAGCAGTGACTCAGTGCTGGTTAACTATGGCTACACCTTC
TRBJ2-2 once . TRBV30 CAWSPYTGELFF TGTGCCTGGAGTCCGTACACCGGGGAGCTGTTTTTT
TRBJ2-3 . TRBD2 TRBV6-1 CASSAWALGGDTQYF TGTGCCAGCAGTGCTTGGGCGCTGGGGGGGGATACGCAGTATTTT
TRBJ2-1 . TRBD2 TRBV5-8 CASRRSSGGARLYNEQFF TGTGCCAGCCGCCGATCTAGCGGGGGGGCCAGGCTCTACAATGAGCAGTTCTTC
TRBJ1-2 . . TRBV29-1 CSVETLELYLGYTF TGCAGCGTTGAAACCTTGGAGCTCTATTTGGGTTACACCTTC
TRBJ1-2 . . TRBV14 CASSQGEGHWVYGYTF TGTGCCAGCAGCCAAGGGGAGGGACACTGGGTCTATGGCTACACCTTC
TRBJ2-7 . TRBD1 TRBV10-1 CASSEGTGGPYEQYF TGCGCCAGCAGTGAGGGGACAGGGGGTCCCTACGAGCAGTACTTC
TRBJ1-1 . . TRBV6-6 CASIDPAGRTEAFF TGTGCCAGCATTGACCCTGCAGGAAGAACTGAAGCTTTCTTT
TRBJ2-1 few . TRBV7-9 CASSGKAVHYNEQFF TGTGCCAGCAGCGGCAAGGCGGTACACTACAATGAGCAGTTCTTC
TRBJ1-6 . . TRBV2 CASSEGLVVISPLHF TGTGCCAGCAGTGAAGGCCTTGTGGTCATTTCACCCCTCCACTTT